Listed below are T cell receptor beta chains from one sample, sequenced in a study of blood T cells in healthy people across ages. Each CDR3 protein is one row after TCRdb ran MiXCR on the 5' RACE reads. The sample records about 1.6 million distinct CDR3 sequences, roughly 30% being singletons. The sample comprised blood. The receptors shown here come from a woman in her twenties or thirties in good health. CDR3s include the opening cysteine and the closing phenylalanine or tryptophan. Each record gives: V gene, D gene, clone size, J gene, CDR3 protein, CDR3 DNA. A D gene is named only where the DNA matches it firmly. Size is stated for part of the rows, as once, few or many counts, or as a class when the clone is expanded.

V gene: TRBV12-3/TRBV12-4
D gene: TRBD2
clone size: few
J gene: TRBJ2-5
CDR3 protein: CASSLSGVTGETQYF
CDR3 DNA: TGTGCCAGCAGTTTGAGCGGGGTCACTGGAGAGACCCAGTACTTC

V gene: TRBV3-1
D gene: NA
clone size: few
J gene: TRBJ2-1
CDR3 protein: CASSPLILNEQFF
CDR3 DNA: TGTGCCAGCAGCCCCCTGATCCTCAATGAGCAGTTCTTC

V gene: TRBV12-3/TRBV12-4
D gene: TRBD1
clone size: few
J gene: TRBJ1-2
CDR3 protein: CASSLTTGAYTF
CDR3 DNA: TGTGCCAGCAGTTTAACGACAGGGGCCTACACCTTC

V gene: TRBV6-1
D gene: NA
clone size: once
J gene: TRBJ1-2
CDR3 protein: CASSADGGIGYTF
CDR3 DNA: TGTGCCAGCAGTGCGGACGGAGGAATCGGCTACACCTTC

V gene: TRBV20-1
D gene: TRBD2
clone size: NA
J gene: TRBJ2-5
CDR3 protein: CSARAGTSRSGETQYF
CDR3 DNA: TGCAGTGCTAGAGCCGGGACTAGTCGCTCAGGGGAGACCCAGTACTTC

V gene: TRBV4-1
D gene: NA
clone size: few
J gene: TRBJ2-5
CDR3 protein: CASSQVRLEETQYF
CDR3 DNA: TGCGCCAGCAGCCAAGTACGGCTTGAAGAGACCCAGTACTTC

V gene: TRBV14
D gene: TRBD2
clone size: few
J gene: TRBJ2-3
CDR3 protein: CASSLGGTLLTDTQYF
CDR3 DNA: TGTGCCAGCAGCCTCGGGGGGACCCTCCTCACAGATACGCAGTATTTT

V gene: TRBV4-2
D gene: NA
clone size: few
J gene: TRBJ2-5
CDR3 protein: CASSQEVRFQETQYF
CDR3 DNA: TGTGCCAGCAGCCAAGAGGTCAGGTTCCAAGAGACCCAGTACTTC

V gene: TRBV18
D gene: TRBD2
clone size: many
J gene: TRBJ2-3
CDR3 protein: CASSPLAGDTDTQYF
CDR3 DNA: TGTGCCAGCAGCCCACTAGCGGGAGACACAGATACGCAGTATTTT

V gene: TRBV15
D gene: TRBD1
clone size: NA
J gene: TRBJ2-7
CDR3 protein: CATSRDQGAGEQYF
CDR3 DNA: TGTGCCACCAGCAGAGATCAGGGGGCGGGCGAGCAGTACTTC

V gene: TRBV4-1
D gene: NA
clone size: many
J gene: TRBJ1-2
CDR3 protein: CASSQDSGDYGYTF
CDR3 DNA: TGCGCCAGCAGCCAAGATAGCGGGGACTATGGCTACACCTTC

V gene: TRBV3-1
D gene: NA
clone size: NA
J gene: TRBJ2-5
CDR3 protein: CASSRSNLDQYF
CDR3 DNA: TGTGCCAGCAGCCGTTCTAACTTGGACCAGTACTTC

V gene: TRBV12-3/TRBV12-4
D gene: TRBD2
clone size: few
J gene: TRBJ2-1
CDR3 protein: CASSNSGISYNEQFF
CDR3 DNA: TGTGCCAGCAGTAATAGCGGGATCTCCTACAATGAGCAGTTCTTC

V gene: TRBV6-1
D gene: NA
clone size: few
J gene: TRBJ1-5
CDR3 protein: CATDLDRNQPQHF
CDR3 DNA: TGTGCCACAGACCTCGACAGGAATCAGCCCCAGCATTTT

V gene: TRBV18
D gene: NA
clone size: NA
J gene: TRBJ2-2
CDR3 protein: CASSPQRPPNTGELFF
CDR3 DNA: TGTGCCAGCTCACCACAAAGACCGCCGAACACCGGGGAGCTGTTTTTT

V gene: TRBV4-1
D gene: NA
clone size: NA
J gene: TRBJ2-3
CDR3 protein: CASSQGVASSDTQYF
CDR3 DNA: TGCGCCAGCAGCCAAGGGGTAGCTAGCTCAGATACGCAGTATTTT

V gene: TRBV3-1
D gene: NA
clone size: NA
J gene: TRBJ2-3
CDR3 protein: CASSPGHRTDTQYF
CDR3 DNA: TGTGCCAGCAGCCCTGGCCACCGCACAGATACGCAGTATTTT

V gene: TRBV20-1
D gene: TRBD2
clone size: NA
J gene: TRBJ2-2
CDR3 protein: CSARGPLAGNTGELFF
CDR3 DNA: TGCAGTGCTAGAGGCCCCCTAGCGGGGAACACCGGGGAGCTGTTTTTT

V gene: TRBV3-1
D gene: NA
clone size: NA
J gene: TRBJ2-7
CDR3 protein: CASSQDLSGTYEQYF
CDR3 DNA: TGTGCCAGCAGCCAAGATCTGTCGGGTACCTACGAGCAGTACTTC

V gene: TRBV6-2/TRBV6-3
D gene: NA
clone size: few
J gene: TRBJ1-5
CDR3 protein: CASTATGNSNQPQHF
CDR3 DNA: TGTGCCAGCACCGCCACAGGGAATAGCAATCAGCCCCAGCATTTT

V gene: TRBV27
D gene: NA
clone size: NA
J gene: TRBJ2-5
CDR3 protein: CASSFYPPRAGETQYF
CDR3 DNA: TGTGCCAGCAGTTTTTACCCACCGAGGGCAGGAGAGACCCAGTACTTC

V gene: TRBV7-2
D gene: TRBD2
clone size: few
J gene: TRBJ2-3
CDR3 protein: CASSLTLGGRNTPLRTDTQYF
CDR3 DNA: TGTGCCAGCAGCTTAACCCTGGGAGGGAGGAACACACCCCTTAGGACAGATACGCAGTATTTT

V gene: TRBV7-9
D gene: NA
clone size: NA
J gene: TRBJ2-5
CDR3 protein: CASSSLGEVQTQYF
CDR3 DNA: TGTGCCAGCAGCTCCCTAGGGGAGGTCCAGACCCAGTACTTC

V gene: TRBV11-2
D gene: TRBD2
clone size: NA
J gene: TRBJ2-7
CDR3 protein: CASSDTGRATHEQYF
CDR3 DNA: TGTGCCAGCAGCGATACCGGGAGGGCGACCCACGAGCAGTACTTC

V gene: TRBV28
D gene: TRBD1
clone size: NA
J gene: TRBJ1-1
CDR3 protein: CASSFHGTGIMNTEAFF
CDR3 DNA: TGTGCCAGCAGTTTCCACGGGACAGGGATCATGAACACTGAAGCTTTCTTT

V gene: TRBV18
D gene: NA
clone size: few
J gene: TRBJ2-1
CDR3 protein: CASSPQTENNEQFF
CDR3 DNA: TGTGCCAGCTCACCACAGACAGAGAACAATGAGCAGTTCTTC

V gene: TRBV5-1
D gene: TRBD1
clone size: many
J gene: TRBJ2-1
CDR3 protein: CASSSLTGSLYNEQFF
CDR3 DNA: TGCGCCAGCAGCAGCCTGACAGGGTCCCTTTACAATGAGCAGTTCTTC

V gene: TRBV6-1
D gene: NA
clone size: NA
J gene: TRBJ2-2
CDR3 protein: CASSGSSRANTGELFF
CDR3 DNA: TGTGCCAGCAGTGGGTCTAGCAGAGCGAACACCGGGGAGCTGTTTTTT

V gene: TRBV15
D gene: TRBD1
clone size: few
J gene: TRBJ1-5
CDR3 protein: CATSRGTGGRQPQHF
CDR3 DNA: TGTGCCACCAGCAGAGGTACAGGGGGCAGGCAGCCCCAGCATTTT

V gene: TRBV4-1
D gene: TRBD1
clone size: few
J gene: TRBJ2-4
CDR3 protein: CASSQDPGQLAKNIQYF
CDR3 DNA: TGCGCCAGCAGCCAAGATCCGGGACAGCTAGCCAAAAACATTCAGTACTTC

V gene: TRBV27
D gene: NA
clone size: once
J gene: TRBJ2-1
CDR3 protein: CASSWVGPSSYNEQFF
CDR3 DNA: TGTGCCAGCAGTTGGGTTGGCCCTAGCTCCTACAATGAGCAGTTCTTC

V gene: TRBV15
D gene: TRBD2
clone size: NA
J gene: TRBJ2-3
CDR3 protein: CATSRGTSGSTDTQYF
CDR3 DNA: TGTGCCACCAGCAGGGGGACTAGCGGGAGCACAGATACGCAGTATTTT

V gene: TRBV10-3
D gene: TRBD1
clone size: few
J gene: TRBJ2-7
CDR3 protein: CATTGQVNYEQYF
CDR3 DNA: TGTGCCACCACGGGACAGGTTAACTACGAGCAGTACTTC

V gene: TRBV11-2
D gene: TRBD2
clone size: few
J gene: TRBJ2-5
CDR3 protein: CASSWTSGRGETQYF
CDR3 DNA: TGTGCCAGCAGCTGGACTAGCGGGAGGGGTGAGACCCAGTACTTC

V gene: TRBV12-3/TRBV12-4
D gene: NA
clone size: NA
J gene: TRBJ2-7
CDR3 protein: CASSFQVNEQYF
CDR3 DNA: TGTGCCAGCAGTTTTCAGGTCAACGAGCAGTACTTC

V gene: TRBV5-1
D gene: NA
clone size: NA
J gene: TRBJ1-1
CDR3 protein: CASSLEGAVGTEAFF
CDR3 DNA: TGCGCCAGCAGCTTGGAGGGTGCCGTGGGAACTGAAGCTTTCTTT

V gene: TRBV27
D gene: TRBD2
clone size: NA
J gene: TRBJ2-7
CDR3 protein: CASSLYPSGGLYEQYF
CDR3 DNA: TGTGCCAGCAGTTTATACCCTAGCGGGGGACTCTACGAGCAGTACTTC

V gene: TRBV4-1
D gene: TRBD2
clone size: NA
J gene: TRBJ2-5
CDR3 protein: CASSHPVGAGGEETQYF
CDR3 DNA: TGCGCCAGCAGCCACCCCGTTGGAGCGGGAGGGGAAGAGACCCAGTACTTC

V gene: TRBV4-1
D gene: NA
clone size: NA
J gene: TRBJ2-5
CDR3 protein: CASSHPPTGGETQYF
CDR3 DNA: TGCGCCAGCAGCCACCCGCCGACAGGCGGAGAGACCCAGTACTTC

V gene: TRBV30
D gene: NA
clone size: NA
J gene: TRBJ1-2
CDR3 protein: CAWSVRGLEYGYTF
CDR3 DNA: TGTGCCTGGAGTGTACGGGGACTCGAATATGGCTACACCTTC

V gene: TRBV24-1
D gene: TRBD2
clone size: NA
J gene: TRBJ2-1
CDR3 protein: CATSVGTSGVNEQFF
CDR3 DNA: TGTGCCACCAGTGTTGGGACTAGCGGGGTCAATGAGCAGTTCTTC

V gene: TRBV6-1
D gene: NA
clone size: NA
J gene: TRBJ1-5
CDR3 protein: CASAMNWGYSNQPQHF
CDR3 DNA: TGTGCCAGCGCAATGAACTGGGGTTATAGCAATCAGCCCCAGCATTTT

V gene: TRBV30
D gene: TRBD1
clone size: NA
J gene: TRBJ2-7
CDR3 protein: CAWTPGTGEAYEQYF
CDR3 DNA: TGTGCCTGGACTCCCGGGACAGGAGAGGCCTACGAGCAGTACTTC

V gene: TRBV4-1
D gene: NA
clone size: NA
J gene: TRBJ1-2
CDR3 protein: CASSQVVPGTYGYTF
CDR3 DNA: TGCGCCAGCAGCCAAGTGGTCCCCGGGACATATGGCTACACCTTC

V gene: TRBV4-1
D gene: NA
clone size: NA
J gene: TRBJ1-5
CDR3 protein: CASSQDGRGQDQPQHF
CDR3 DNA: TGCGCCAGCAGCCAAGACGGGCGGGGGCAGGATCAGCCCCAGCATTTT

V gene: TRBV14
D gene: NA
clone size: few
J gene: TRBJ2-7
CDR3 protein: CASSQGPTYYEQYF
CDR3 DNA: TGTGCCAGCAGCCAAGGCCCCACCTACTACGAGCAGTACTTC

V gene: TRBV7-2
D gene: NA
clone size: many
J gene: TRBJ2-7
CDR3 protein: CASSRDLSYEQYF
CDR3 DNA: TGCGCCAGCTCCCGGGACCTATCCTACGAGCAGTACTTC

V gene: TRBV20-1
D gene: TRBD2
clone size: few
J gene: TRBJ2-7
CDR3 protein: CSAGTGTSSYEQYF
CDR3 DNA: TGCAGTGCTGGAACCGGGACTAGTTCCTACGAGCAGTACTTC

V gene: TRBV4-1
D gene: TRBD1
clone size: NA
J gene: TRBJ1-1
CDR3 protein: CASSRNPGGGMNTEAFF
CDR3 DNA: TGCGCCAGCAGCCGCAACCCAGGGGGCGGCATGAACACTGAAGCTTTCTTT

V gene: TRBV4-1
D gene: NA
clone size: NA
J gene: TRBJ2-5
CDR3 protein: CASSQGVLDSLETQYF
CDR3 DNA: TGCGCCAGCAGCCAAGGGGTGTTGGACAGTCTAGAGACCCAGTACTTC

V gene: TRBV20-1
D gene: TRBD2
clone size: NA
J gene: TRBJ2-3
CDR3 protein: CSATTSSNTDTQYF
CDR3 DNA: TGCAGTGCTACGACTAGCAGTAACACAGATACGCAGTATTTT

V gene: TRBV20-1
D gene: NA
clone size: few
J gene: TRBJ2-4
CDR3 protein: CSARVSGNIQYF
CDR3 DNA: TGCAGTGCTAGGGTGTCAGGGAACATTCAGTACTTC

V gene: TRBV27
D gene: TRBD2
clone size: NA
J gene: TRBJ2-3
CDR3 protein: CASSHDQLAGGRTDTQYF
CDR3 DNA: TGTGCCAGCAGCCACGATCAACTAGCGGGGGGACGCACAGATACGCAGTATTTT

V gene: TRBV9
D gene: NA
clone size: few
J gene: TRBJ1-6
CDR3 protein: CASSVGESGNSPLHF
CDR3 DNA: TGTGCCAGTAGCGTAGGAGAATCTGGAAATTCACCCCTCCACTTT